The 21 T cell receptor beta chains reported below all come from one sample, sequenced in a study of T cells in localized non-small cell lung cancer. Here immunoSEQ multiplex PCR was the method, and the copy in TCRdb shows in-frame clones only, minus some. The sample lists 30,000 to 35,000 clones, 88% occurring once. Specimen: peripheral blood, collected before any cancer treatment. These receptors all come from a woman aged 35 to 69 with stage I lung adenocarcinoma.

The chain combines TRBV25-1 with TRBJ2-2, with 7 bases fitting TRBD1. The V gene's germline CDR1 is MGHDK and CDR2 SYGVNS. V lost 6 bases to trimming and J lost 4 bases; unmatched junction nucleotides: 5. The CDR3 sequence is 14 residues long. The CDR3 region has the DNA TGTGCCAGCAGCTCAGGGGGTGGCACCGGGGAGCTGTTTTTT. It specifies CASSSGGGTGELFF.

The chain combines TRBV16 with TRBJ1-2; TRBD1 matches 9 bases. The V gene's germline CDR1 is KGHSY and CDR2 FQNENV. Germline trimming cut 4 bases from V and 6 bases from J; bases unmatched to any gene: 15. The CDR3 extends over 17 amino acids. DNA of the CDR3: TGTGCCAGCAGCCCCCTGGGGGGACAGGGAGAATTTGATGGCTACACCTTC. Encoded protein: CASSPLGGQGEFDGYTF. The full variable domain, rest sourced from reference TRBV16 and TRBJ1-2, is GEEVAQTPKHLVRGEGQKAKLYCAPIKGHSYVFWYQQVLKNEFKFLISFQNENVFDETGMPKERFSAKCLPNSPCSLEIQATKLEDSAVYFCASSPLGGQGEFDGYTFGSGTRLTVV.

CDR3 region: CASSKAYRGYYNEQFF. The CDR3 DNA reads TGTGCCAGTAGTAAGGCCTACAGGGGGTATTACAATGAGCAGTTCTTC. The chain employs TRBV19 and TRBJ2-1; 8 nucleotides align to TRBD1. The CDR3 contains 16 residues. The germline CDR1 and CDR2 sequences are LNHDA and SQIVND (reference sequence). The V segment lost 4 bases and the J segment 4 bases; nucleotides outside the gene matches: 9.

This CDR3 is CATSDPQGTSTDTIYF. CDR3 DNA sequence: TGTGCCACCAGTGACCCACAGGGGACTTCGACGGACACCATATATTTT. The chain links TRBV15 to TRBJ1-3; 7 bases agree with TRBD1. The V segment lost 6 bases and the J segment 8 bases; nucleotides outside the gene matches: 16. Per germline, CDR1 LNHNV and CDR2 YYDKDF (reference sequence). The CDR3 is 16 amino acids.

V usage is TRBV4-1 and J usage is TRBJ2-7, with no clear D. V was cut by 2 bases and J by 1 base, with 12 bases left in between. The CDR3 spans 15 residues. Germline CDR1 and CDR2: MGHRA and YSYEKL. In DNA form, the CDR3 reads TGCGCCAGCAGCCAAAGATCCGGGCCTTCCTACGAGCAGTACTTC. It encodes CASSQRSGPSYEQYF.

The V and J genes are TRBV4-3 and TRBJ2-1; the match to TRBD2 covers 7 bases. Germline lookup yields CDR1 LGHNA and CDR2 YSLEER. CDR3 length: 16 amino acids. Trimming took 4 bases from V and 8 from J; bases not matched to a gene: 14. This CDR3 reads CASSRWPSGAPHEQFF. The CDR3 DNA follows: TGCGCCAGCAGCCGATGGCCCAGCGGGGCACCTCATGAGCAGTTCTTC.

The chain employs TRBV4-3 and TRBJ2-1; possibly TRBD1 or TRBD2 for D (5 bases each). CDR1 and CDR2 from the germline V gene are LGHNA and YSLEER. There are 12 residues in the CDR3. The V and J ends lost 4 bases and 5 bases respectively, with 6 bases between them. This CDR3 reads CASSRGDNEQFF. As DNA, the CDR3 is TGCGCCAGCAGCCGAGGGGACAATGAGCAGTTCTTC.

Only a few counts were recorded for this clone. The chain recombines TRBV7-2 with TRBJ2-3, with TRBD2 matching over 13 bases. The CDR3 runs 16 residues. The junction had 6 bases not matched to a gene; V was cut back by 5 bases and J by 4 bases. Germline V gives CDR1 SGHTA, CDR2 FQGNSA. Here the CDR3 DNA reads TGTGCCAGCAGCCAGACTAGCGGGGGGCGATCAGATACGCAGTATTTT. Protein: CASSQTSGGRSDTQYF.

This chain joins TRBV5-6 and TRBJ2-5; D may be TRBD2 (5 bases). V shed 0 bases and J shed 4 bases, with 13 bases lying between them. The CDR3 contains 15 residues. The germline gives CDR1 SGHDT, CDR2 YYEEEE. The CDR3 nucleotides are TGTGCCAGCAGCTTGGGACGGGGAAGGCGAGAGACCCAGTACTTC. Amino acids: CASSLGRGRRETQYF. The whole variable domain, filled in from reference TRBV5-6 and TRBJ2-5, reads DAGVTQSPTHLIKTRGQQVTLRCSPKSGHDTVSWYQQALGQGPQFIFQYYEEEERQRGNFPDRFSGHQFPNYSSELNVNALLLGDSALYLCASSLGRGRRETQYFGPGTRLLVL.

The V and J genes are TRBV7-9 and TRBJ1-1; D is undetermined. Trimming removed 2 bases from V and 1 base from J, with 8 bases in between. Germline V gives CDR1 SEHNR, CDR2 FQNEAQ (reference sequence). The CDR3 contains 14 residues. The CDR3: CASSLRTENTEAFF. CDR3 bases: TGTGCCAGCAGCTTACGTACGGAGAACACTGAAGCTTTCTTT.

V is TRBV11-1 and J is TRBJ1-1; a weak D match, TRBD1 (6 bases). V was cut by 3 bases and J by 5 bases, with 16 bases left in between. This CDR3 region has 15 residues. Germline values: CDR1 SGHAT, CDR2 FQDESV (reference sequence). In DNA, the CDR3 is TGTGCCAGCAGCTTTAAAAGGGGGGGAGGAACTGAAGCTTTCTTT. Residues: CASSFKRGGGTEAFF.

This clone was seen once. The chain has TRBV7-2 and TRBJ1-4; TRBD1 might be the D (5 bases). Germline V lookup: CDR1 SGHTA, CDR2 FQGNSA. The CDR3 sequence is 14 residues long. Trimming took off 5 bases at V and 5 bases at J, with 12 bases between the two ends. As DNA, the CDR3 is TGTGCCAGCAGCCCCGGGACGATAAATGAAAAACTGTTTTTT. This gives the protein CASSPGTINEKLFF.

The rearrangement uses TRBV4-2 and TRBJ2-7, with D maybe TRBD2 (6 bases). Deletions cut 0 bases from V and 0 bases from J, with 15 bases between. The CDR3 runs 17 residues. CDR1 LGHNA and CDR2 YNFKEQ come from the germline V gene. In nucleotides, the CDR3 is TGTGCCAGCAGCCAAGAATGGGGCGGGGAGCCCTCCTACGAGCAGTACTTC. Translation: CASSQEWGGEPSYEQYF.

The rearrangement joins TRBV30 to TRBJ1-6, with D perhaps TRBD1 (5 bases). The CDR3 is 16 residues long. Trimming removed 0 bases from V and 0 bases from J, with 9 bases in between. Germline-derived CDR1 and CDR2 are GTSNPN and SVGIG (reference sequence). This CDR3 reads CAWSVWGSSYNSPLHF. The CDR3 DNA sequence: TGTGCCTGGAGTGTATGGGGGAGCTCCTATAATTCACCCCTCCACTTT.

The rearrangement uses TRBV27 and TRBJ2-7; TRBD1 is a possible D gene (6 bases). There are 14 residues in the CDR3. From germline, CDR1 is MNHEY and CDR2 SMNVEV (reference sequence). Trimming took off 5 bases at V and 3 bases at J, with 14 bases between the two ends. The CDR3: CASSPAGGHYEQYF. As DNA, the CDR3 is TGTGCCAGCAGTCCAGCTGGGGGACACTACGAGCAGTACTTC.

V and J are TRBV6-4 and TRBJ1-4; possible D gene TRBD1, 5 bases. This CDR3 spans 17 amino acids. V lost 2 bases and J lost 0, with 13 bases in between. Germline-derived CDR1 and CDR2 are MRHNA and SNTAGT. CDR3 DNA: TGTGCCAGCAGTGACCTGTTCAGGGAGGCAACTAATGAAAAACTGTTTTTT. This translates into CASSDLFREATNEKLFF.

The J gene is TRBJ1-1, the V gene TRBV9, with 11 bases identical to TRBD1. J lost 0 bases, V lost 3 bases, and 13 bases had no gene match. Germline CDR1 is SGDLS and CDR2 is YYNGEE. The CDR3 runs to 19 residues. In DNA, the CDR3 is TGTGCCAGCAGCGACTCATTGGAGGGACAGGGGGAGATGAACACTGAAGCTTTCTTT. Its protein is CASSDSLEGQGEMNTEAFF. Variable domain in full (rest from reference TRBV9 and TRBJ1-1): DSGVTQTPKHLITATGQRVTLRCSPRSGDLSVYWYQQSLDQGLQFLIQYYNGEERAKGNILERFSAQQFPDLHSELNLSSLELGDSALYFCASSDSLEGQGEMNTEAFFGQGTRLTVV.

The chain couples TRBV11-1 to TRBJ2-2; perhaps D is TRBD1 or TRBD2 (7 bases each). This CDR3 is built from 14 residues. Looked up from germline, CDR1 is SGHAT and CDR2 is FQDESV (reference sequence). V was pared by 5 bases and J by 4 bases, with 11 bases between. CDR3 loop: CASSPGGGTGELFF. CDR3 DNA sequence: TGTGCCAGCAGCCCAGGGGGGGGCACCGGGGAGCTGTTTTTT.

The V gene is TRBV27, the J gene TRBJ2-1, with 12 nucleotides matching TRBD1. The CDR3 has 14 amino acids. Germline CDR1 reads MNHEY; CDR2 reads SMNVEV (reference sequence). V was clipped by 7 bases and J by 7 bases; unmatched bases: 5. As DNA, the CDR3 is TGTGCCAGCACCCGGGACAGGGGGCGGAATGAGCAGTTCTTC. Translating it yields CASTRDRGRNEQFF.

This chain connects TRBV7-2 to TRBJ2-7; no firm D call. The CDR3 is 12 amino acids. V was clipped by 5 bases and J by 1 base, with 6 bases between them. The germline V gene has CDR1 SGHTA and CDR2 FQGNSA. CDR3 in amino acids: CASSLWSYEQYF. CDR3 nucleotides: TGTGCCAGCAGCCTCTGGTCCTACGAGCAGTACTTC. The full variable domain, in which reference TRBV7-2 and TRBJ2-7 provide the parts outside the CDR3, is GAGVSQSPSNKVTEKGKDVELRCDPISGHTALYWYRQSLGQGLEFLIYFQGNSAPDKSGLPSDRFSAERTGGSVSTLTIQRTQQEDSAVYLCASSLWSYEQYFGPGTRLTVT.

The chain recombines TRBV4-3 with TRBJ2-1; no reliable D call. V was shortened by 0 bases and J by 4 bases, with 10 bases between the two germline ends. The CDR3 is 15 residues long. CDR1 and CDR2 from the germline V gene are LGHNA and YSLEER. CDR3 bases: TGCGCCAGCAGCCAAGATGGCAGCAGGTACAATGAGCAGTTCTTC. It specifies CASSQDGSRYNEQFF.